This TCR beta chain appears in the sequencing data of a study of immune aging and cytomegalovirus after organ transplant (dated by TCRdb to the early 2020s). Study-wide context: All transplant recipients received three-drug immunosuppression with prednisone, tacrolimus, and mycophenolate. Study-wide conclusions, independent of this receptor: Following viremia, aged-phenotype cells rose post-transplant in clones of any size, with the rise occurring earlier in large clones (days 200-264) than in small clones. CD57 was not measured in the sequencing data, so a conservative gene-based aging definition was used instead. Large clones contained a higher proportion of TEMRA cells, and the seven largest clones (over 1,800 cells) acquired aged and TEMRA cells while losing TCM cells.

Library method: single-cell sequencing. The sequencer listed for this sample is Illumina NovaSeq 6000. For cell capture and library preparation, the team used the BD Rhapsody Targeted mRNA and AbSeq Reagent Kit in a microwell format. Libraries were prepared to cover TCR, sample tags, AbSeq, and targeted mRNA from the Human T-Cell Expression Panel plus custom TOX and TOX2 primers. Sequencing of the libraries was done on an Illumina NovaSeq. On the authors' methods: The analysis covered approximately 9,900 cells in total, of which 7,000 to 8,500 were CD8 T cells and around 4,500 were CD8 T cells with an identifiable TCR CDR3. Raw data were processed with the BD Rhapsody Targeted Analysis Pipeline with V(D)J processing on the Seven Bridges Genomics platform. Quality control, Sample Tag demultiplexing with Lex-BDSMK, clone identification with VDJ Explorer, and Seurat clustering were performed in SeqGeq 1.6.0. Clones comprising <1% of CD8 T cells were considered non-expanded; clones comprising >2.5% of the sample were considered clonal expansions. TCRdb reworked the public reads: Q25 trimming with fastp, MiXCR clone assembly, productive beta chains retained. CDR3 protein sequences are deduplicated, and each keeps its most common genes and DNA. It is TCRdb's table, rather than the study itself, that gives the V and J calls and clone size. For this sample there are roughly 23,000 distinct CDR3 sequences; about a third appear just once. In total, the top ten clones hold about 25% of the sample.

The time point label on this specimen signifies: five sample-tagged time points from pre-transplant (day -1) to day 368 post-transplant, pooled. PBMC were thawed and then stimulated for around twelve hours with a CMV IE-1 overlapping peptide library, with no transport inhibitors added. Thawed cells were rested overnight and then stimulated in R10 medium with CD28/CD49d costimulation. The IE-1 peptide library consisted of 15-amino-acid peptides overlapping by 11 amino acids. Each time point was barcoded using BD Single-Cell Multiplexing Kit Sample Tags, after which the barcoded samples were pooled and stained with oligo-conjugated anti-CD45RA plus sorting antibodies. A BD FACSAria III was used to sort CMV-responsive CD8+CD137+ and CD4+CD154+ T cells at 4-way purity. EDTA vacutainers were used to collect blood, which was then processed with a Ficoll gradient within 1-24 hours. This clonotype was counted at least ten times. It has no known antigen specificity. Possible read error: a much larger clone is one base away.

The TCR was taken from a female donor who had a heart transplant and CMV viremia. The sequencing used CMV peptide-activated CD4+ and CD8+ T cells sorted from blood, collected at five time points, pooled. The sample's cell subset or site label, in plain terms: sorted CD8+CD137+ and CD4+CD154+ T cells after approximately 12 h CMV IE-1 peptide stimulation.

At the DNA level, the sequence is TGTGCCAGCAGCTCCCCCGGCGGGAGGGGGGACAATGAGCAGTTCTTC. Translated, it gives CASSSPGGRGDNEQFF. The V gene is TRBV7-9 and the J gene is TRBJ2-1; TRBD2 aligns with 9 central bases. The CDR3 covers 16 residues, taking in both the cysteine and the phenylalanine. Of the read, only the CDR3 DNA is kept; its 48 bases are in frame from base 1. The germline V gene encodes CDR1 SEHNR and CDR2 FQNEAQ (reference sequence). V is trimmed back by 4 bases and J by 5 bases, and the junction contains 9 bases that no gene match accounts for.